This TCR beta chain comes out of a study of blood T cell repertoires in COVID-19. Across the study: Spain, Italy and the United States supplied samples that represented acute and convalescent COVID-19.

Germline CDR1 reads LGHDT; CDR2 reads YNNKEL (reference sequence). Trimming took 7 bases from V and 2 from J; bases not matched to a gene: 6. The CDR3 has 15 residues. Sequenced by immunoSEQ multiplex PCR; TCRdb stores in-frame clones only, minus some. The sample has some 180,000 clones, about 85% seen once. V is TRBV3-1 (or the pseudogene TRBV3-2) and J is TRBJ2-1; 9 nucleotides line up with TRBD2. The sample comprised peripheral blood. This TCR came from a woman aged 40 to 55 with COVID-19, enrolled during active disease. This CDR3 reads CASKGGRAAYNEQFF. The CDR3 DNA sequence: TGTGCCAGCAAGGGCGGGAGGGCTGCCTACAATGAGCAGTTCTTC.